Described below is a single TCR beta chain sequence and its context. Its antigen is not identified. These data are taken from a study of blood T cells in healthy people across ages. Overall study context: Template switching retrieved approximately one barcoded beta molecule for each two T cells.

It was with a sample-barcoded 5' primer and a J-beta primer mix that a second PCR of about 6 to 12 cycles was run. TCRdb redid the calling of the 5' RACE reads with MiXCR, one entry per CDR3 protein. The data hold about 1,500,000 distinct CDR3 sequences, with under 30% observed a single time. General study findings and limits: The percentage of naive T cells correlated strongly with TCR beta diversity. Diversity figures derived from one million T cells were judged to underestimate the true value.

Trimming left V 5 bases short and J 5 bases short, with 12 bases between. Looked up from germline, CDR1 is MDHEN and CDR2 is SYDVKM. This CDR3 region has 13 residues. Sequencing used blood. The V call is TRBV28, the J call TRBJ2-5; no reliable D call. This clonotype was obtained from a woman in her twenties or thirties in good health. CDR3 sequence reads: CASSLGSLETQYF. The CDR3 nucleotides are TGTGCCAGCAGTCTAGGTAGTTTGGAGACCCAGTACTTC.